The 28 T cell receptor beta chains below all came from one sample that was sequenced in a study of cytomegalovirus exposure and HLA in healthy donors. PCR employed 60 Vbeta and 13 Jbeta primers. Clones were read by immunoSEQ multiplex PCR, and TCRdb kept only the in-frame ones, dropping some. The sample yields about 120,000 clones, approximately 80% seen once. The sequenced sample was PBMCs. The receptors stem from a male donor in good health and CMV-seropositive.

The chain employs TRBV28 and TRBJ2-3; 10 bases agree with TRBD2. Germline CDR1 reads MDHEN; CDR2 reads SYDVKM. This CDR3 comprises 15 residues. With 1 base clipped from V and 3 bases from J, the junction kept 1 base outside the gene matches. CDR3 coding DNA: TGTGCCAGCAGTTTATTAGCGGGAGGAACAGATACGCAGTATTTT. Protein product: CASSLLAGGTDTQYF.

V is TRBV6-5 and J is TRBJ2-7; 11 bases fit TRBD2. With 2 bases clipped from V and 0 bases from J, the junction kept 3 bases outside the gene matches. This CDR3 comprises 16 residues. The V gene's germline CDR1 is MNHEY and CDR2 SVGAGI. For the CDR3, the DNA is TGTGCCAGCAGTTACCTAGCGGGGGGCCCCTCCTACGAGCAGTACTTC. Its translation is CASSYLAGGPSYEQYF.

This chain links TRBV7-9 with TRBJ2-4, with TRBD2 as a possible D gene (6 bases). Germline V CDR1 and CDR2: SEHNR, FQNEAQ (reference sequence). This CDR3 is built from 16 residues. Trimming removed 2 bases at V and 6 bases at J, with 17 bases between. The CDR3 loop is CASSLILGVGGNIQYF. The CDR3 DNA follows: TGTGCCAGCAGCTTAATACTAGGAGTGGGAGGAAACATTCAGTACTTC.

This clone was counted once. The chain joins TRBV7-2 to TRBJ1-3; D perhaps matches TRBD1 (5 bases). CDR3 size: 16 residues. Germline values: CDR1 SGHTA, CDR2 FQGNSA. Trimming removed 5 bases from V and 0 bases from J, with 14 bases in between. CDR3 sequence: CASSTRTPSSGNTIYF. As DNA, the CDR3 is TGTGCCAGCAGCACTCGGACACCGAGCTCTGGAAACACCATATATTTT.

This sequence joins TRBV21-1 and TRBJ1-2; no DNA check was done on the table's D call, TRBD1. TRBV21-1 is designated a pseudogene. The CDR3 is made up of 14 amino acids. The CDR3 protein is CASSPPGQYYGYTF. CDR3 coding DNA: TGTGCCAGCAGCCCGCCGGGACAGTACTATGGCTACACCTTC.

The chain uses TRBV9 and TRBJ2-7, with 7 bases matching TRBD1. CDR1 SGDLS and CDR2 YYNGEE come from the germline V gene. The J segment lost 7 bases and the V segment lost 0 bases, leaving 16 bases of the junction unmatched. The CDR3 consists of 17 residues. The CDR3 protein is CASSVGAGQVIRQEQYF. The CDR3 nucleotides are TGTGCCAGCAGCGTAGGAGCAGGACAGGTTATCCGTCAGGAGCAGTACTTC.

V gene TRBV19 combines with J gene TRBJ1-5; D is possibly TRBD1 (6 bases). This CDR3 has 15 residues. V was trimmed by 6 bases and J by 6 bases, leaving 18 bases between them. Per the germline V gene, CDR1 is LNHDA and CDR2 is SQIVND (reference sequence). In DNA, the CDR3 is TGTGCCAGTAGAGGCCGGGACACCTGGGGTCAGCCCCAGCATTTT. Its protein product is CASRGRDTWGQPQHF.

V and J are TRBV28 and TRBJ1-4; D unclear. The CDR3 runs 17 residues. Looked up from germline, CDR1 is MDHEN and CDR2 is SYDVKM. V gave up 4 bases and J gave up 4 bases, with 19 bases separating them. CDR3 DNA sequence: TGTGCCAGCAGTTCCGGTGGATCGAGGAGGAGTAATGAAAAACTGTTTTTT. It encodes CASSSGGSRRSNEKLFF. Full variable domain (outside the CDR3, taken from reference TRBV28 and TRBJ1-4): DVKVTQSSRYLVKRTGEKVFLECVQDMDHENMFWYRQDPGLGLRLIYFSYDVKMKEKGDIPEGYSVSREKKERFSLILESASTNQTSMYLCASSSGGSRRSNEKLFFGSGTQLSVL.

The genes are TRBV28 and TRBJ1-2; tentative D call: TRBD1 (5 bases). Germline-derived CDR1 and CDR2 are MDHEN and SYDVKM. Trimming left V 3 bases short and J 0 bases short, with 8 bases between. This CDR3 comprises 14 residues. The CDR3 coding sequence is TGTGCCAGCAGTTTGGGCAGGGCTAACTATGGCTACACCTTC. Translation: CASSLGRANYGYTF.

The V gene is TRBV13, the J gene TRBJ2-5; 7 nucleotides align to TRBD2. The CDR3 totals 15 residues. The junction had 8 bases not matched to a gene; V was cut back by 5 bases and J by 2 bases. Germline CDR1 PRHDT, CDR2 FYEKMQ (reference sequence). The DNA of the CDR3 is TGTGCCAGCAGCCCGTACCGCGGGGGTCAAGAGACCCAGTACTTC. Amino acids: CASSPYRGGQETQYF.

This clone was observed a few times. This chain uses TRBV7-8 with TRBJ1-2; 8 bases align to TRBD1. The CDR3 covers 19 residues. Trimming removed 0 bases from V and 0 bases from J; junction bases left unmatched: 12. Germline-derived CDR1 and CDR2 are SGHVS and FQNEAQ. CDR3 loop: CASSLALRARGQANYGYTF. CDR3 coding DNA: TGTGCCAGCAGCTTAGCGCTAAGAGCCAGGGGGCAAGCTAACTATGGCTACACCTTC.

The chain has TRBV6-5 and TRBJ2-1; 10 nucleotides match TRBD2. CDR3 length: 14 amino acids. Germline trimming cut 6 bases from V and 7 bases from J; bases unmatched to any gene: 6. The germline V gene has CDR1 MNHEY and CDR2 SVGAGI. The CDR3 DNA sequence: TGTGCCAGCAGGCGACCAGCGGGAGGGAATGAGCAGTTCTTC. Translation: CASRRPAGGNEQFF.

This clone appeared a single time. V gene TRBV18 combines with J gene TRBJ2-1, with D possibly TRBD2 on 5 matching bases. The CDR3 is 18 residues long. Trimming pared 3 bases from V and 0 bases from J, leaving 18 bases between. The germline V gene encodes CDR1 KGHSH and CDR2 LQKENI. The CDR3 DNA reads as TGTGCCAGCTCACCGCTCTCTGCGGGTTCCAGCTCCTACAATGAGCAGTTCTTC. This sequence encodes CASSPLSAGSSSYNEQFF. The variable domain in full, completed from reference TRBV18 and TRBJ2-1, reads NAGVMQNPRHLVRRRGQEARLRCSPMKGHSHVYWYRQLPEEGLKFMVYLQKENIIDESGMPKERFSAEFPKEGPSILRIQQVVRGDSAAYFCASSPLSAGSSSYNEQFFGPGTRLTVL.

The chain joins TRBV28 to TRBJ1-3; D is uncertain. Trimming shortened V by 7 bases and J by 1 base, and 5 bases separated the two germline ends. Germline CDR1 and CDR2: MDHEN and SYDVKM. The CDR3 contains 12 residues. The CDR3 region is CASTGSGNTIYF. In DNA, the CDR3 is TGTGCCAGCACCGGGTCTGGAAACACCATATATTTT.

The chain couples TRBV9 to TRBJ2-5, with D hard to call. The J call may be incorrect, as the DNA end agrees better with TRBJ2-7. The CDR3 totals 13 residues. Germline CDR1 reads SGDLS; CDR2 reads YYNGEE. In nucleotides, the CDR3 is TGTGCCAGCAGCACTCACAGACCCTACGAGCAGTACTTC. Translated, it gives CASSTHRPYEQYF.

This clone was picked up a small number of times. CDR3 region: CSQQANGYTF. CDR3 in DNA: TGCAGTCAACAGGCGAATGGCTACACCTTC. The V call is TRBV20-1, the J call TRBJ1-2; D is possibly TRBD1 (5 bases). The length of the CDR3 is 10 residues. The V end lost 8 bases, the J end lost 6 bases, and 10 bases lay between the germline ends. From germline, CDR1 is DFQATT and CDR2 SNEGSKA (reference sequence).

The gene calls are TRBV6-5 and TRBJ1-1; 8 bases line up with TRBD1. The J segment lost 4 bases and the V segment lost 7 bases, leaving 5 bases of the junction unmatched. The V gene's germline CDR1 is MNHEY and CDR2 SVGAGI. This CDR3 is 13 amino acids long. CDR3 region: CASTPRGPTEAFF. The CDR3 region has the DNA TGTGCCAGCACCCCCAGGGGGCCCACTGAAGCTTTCTTT.

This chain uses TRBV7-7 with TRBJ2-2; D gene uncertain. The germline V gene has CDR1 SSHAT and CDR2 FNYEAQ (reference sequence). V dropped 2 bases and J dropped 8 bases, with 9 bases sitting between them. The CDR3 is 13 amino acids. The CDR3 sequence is CASSLSEKGELFF. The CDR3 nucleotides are TGTGCCAGCAGCTTAAGCGAAAAAGGGGAGCTGTTTTTT.

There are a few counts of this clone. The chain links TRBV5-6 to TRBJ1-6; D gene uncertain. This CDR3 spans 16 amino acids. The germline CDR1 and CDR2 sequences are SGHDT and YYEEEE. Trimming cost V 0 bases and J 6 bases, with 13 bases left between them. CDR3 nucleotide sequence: TGTGCCAGCAGCTTGGTGGCGTCAGCGGTTAATTCACCCCTCCACTTT. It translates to CASSLVASAVNSPLHF. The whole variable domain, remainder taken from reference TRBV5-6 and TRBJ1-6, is DAGVTQSPTHLIKTRGQQVTLRCSPKSGHDTVSWYQQALGQGPQFIFQYYEEEERQRGNFPDRFSGHQFPNYSSELNVNALLLGDSALYLCASSLVASAVNSPLHFGNGTRLTVT.

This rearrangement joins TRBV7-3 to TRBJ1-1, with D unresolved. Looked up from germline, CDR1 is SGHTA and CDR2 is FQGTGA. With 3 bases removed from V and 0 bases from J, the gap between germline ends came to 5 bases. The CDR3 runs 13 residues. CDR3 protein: CASSLEVNTEAFF. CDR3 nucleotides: TGTGCCAGCAGCTTGGAGGTGAACACTGAAGCTTTCTTT.

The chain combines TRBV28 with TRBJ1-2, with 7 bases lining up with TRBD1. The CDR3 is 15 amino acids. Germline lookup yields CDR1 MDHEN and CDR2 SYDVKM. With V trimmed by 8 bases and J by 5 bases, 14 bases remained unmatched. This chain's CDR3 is CASGQGVVGSYGYTF. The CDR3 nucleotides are TGTGCCAGCGGGCAGGGGGTGGTAGGATCATATGGCTACACCTTC.

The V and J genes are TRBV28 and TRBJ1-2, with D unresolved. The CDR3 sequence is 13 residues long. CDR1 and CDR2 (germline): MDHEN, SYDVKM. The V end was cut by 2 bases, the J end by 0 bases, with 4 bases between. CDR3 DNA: TGTGCCAGCAGTTTACCCGCTAACTATGGCTACACCTTC. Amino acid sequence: CASSLPANYGYTF.

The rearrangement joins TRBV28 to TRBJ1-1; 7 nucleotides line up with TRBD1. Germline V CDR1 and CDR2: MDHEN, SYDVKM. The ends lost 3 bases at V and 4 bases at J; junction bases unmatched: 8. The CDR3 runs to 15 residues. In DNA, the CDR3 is TGTGCCAGCAGTTTTAGAAGGGGGCGAGGCACTGAAGCTTTCTTT. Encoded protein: CASSFRRGRGTEAFF.

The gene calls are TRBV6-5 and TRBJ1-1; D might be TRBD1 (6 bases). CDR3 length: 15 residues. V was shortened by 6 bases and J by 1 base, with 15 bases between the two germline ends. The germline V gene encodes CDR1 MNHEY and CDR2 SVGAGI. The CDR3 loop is CASRPDRTGNTEAFF. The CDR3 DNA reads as TGTGCCAGCAGACCCGACAGGACGGGGAACACTGAAGCTTTCTTT.

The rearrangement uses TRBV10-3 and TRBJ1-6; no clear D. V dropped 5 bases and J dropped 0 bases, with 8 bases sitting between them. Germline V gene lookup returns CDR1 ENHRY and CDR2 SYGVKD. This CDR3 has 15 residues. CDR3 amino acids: CAISPGSSYNSPLHF. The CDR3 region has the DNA TGTGCCATCAGTCCCGGGAGCTCCTATAATTCACCCCTCCACTTT.

CDR3: CASKGGVSYEQYF. For the CDR3, the DNA is TGTGCCAGTAAAGGCGGGGTCTCCTACGAGCAGTACTTC. V is TRBV19 and J is TRBJ2-7, with D possibly matching TRBD2 (6 bases). The V end was cut by 7 bases, the J end by 0 bases, with 10 bases between. The CDR3 loop spans 13 amino acids. Germline values: CDR1 LNHDA, CDR2 SQIVND (reference sequence).

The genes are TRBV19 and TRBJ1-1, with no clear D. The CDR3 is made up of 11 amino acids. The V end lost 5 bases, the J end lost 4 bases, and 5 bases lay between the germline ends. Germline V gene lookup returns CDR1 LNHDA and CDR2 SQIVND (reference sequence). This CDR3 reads CASSLSTEAFF. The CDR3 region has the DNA TGTGCCAGTAGTCTGAGCACTGAAGCTTTCTTT. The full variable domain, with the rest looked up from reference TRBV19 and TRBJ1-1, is DGGITQSPKYLFRKEGQNVTLSCEQNLNHDAMYWYRQDPGQGLRLIYYSQIVNDFQKGDIAEGYSVSREKKESFPLTVTSAQKNPTAFYLCASSLSTEAFFGQGTRLTVV.

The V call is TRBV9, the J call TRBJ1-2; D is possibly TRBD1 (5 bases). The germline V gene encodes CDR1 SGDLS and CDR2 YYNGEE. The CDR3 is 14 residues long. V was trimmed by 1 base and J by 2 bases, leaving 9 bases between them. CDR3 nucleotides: TGTGCCAGCAGCGTACTGGGGGGGAACTATGGCTACACCTTC. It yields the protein CASSVLGGNYGYTF.